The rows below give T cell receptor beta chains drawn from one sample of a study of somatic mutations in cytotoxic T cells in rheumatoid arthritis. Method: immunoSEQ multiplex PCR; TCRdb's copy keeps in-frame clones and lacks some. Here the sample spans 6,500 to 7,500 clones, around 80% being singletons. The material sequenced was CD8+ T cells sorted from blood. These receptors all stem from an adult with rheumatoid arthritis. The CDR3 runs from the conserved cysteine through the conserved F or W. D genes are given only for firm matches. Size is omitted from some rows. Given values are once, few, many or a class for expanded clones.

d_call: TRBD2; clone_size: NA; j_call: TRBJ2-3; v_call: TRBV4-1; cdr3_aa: CASSQDFYEAGQDTQYF; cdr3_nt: TGCGCCAGCAGCCAAGACTTTTATGAAGCGGGGCAAGATACGCAGTATTTT
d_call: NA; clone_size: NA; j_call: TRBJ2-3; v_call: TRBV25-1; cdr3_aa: CASSVASLTDTQYF; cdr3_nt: TGTGCCAGCAGTGTCGCGTCCCTCACAGATACGCAGTATTTT
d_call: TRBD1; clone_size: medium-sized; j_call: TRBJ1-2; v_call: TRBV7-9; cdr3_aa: CASSSDRVSHGYTF; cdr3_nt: TGTGCCAGCAGCTCGGACAGGGTGTCGCATGGCTACACCTTC
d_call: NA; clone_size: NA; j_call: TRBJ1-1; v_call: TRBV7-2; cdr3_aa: CASSPPYGEDTEAFF; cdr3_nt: TGTGCCAGCAGCCCCCCTTATGGTGAGGACACTGAAGCTTTCTTT
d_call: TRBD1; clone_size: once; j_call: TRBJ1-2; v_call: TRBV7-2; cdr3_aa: CASSSGQVGGYTF; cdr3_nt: TGTGCCAGCAGCTCAGGACAGGTTGGGGGCTACACCTTC
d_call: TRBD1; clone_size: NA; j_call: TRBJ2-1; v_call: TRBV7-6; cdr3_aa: CASSLRTGESYNEQFF; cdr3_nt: TGTGCCAGCAGCTTAAGAACAGGGGAATCCTACAATGAGCAGTTCTTC
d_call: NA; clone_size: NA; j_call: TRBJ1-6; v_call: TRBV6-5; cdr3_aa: CASSYSWQGSNSPLHF; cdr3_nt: TGTGCCAGCAGTTACTCGTGGCAGGGATCTAATTCACCCCTCCACTTT
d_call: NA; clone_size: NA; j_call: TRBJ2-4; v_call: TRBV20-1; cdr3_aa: CSAAGKNIQYF; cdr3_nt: TGCAGTGCTGCAGGGAAAAACATTCAGTACTTC
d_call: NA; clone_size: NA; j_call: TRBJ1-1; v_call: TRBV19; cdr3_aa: CASTDRVFEAFF; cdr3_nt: TGTGCCAGTACCGACCGGGTTTTTGAAGCTTTCTTT
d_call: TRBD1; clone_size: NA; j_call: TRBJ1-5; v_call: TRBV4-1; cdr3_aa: CASSQERRGTPQHF; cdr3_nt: TGCGCCAGCAGCCAAGAACGCAGGGGGACGCCCCAGCATTTT
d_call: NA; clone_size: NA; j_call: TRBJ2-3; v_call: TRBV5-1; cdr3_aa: CASSLGRTSTDTQYF; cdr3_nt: TGCGCCAGCAGCTTGGGACGGACTAGCACAGATACGCAGTATTTT
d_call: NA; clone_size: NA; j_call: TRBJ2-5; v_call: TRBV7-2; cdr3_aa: CASSLGVGETQYF; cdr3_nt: TGTGCCAGCAGCTTAGGGGTGGGAGAGACCCAGTACTTC
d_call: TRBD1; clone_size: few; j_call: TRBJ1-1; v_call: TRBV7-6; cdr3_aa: CASSYDGTAEAFF; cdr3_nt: TGTGCCAGCAGCTACGACGGGACAGCTGAAGCTTTCTTT
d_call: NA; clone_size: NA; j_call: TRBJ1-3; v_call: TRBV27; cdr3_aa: CASSDARGAGNTIYF; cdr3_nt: TGTGCCAGCAGCGACGCGAGAGGGGCTGGAAACACCATATATTTT
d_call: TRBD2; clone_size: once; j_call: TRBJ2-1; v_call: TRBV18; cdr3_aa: CASSRAGANNEQFF; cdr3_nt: TGTGCCAGCTCACGAGCGGGGGCCAACAATGAGCAGTTCTTC
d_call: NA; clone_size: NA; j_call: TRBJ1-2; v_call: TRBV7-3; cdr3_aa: CASSRGGGGDYGYTF; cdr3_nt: TGTGCCAGCAGCCGCGGCGGCGGGGGGGACTATGGCTACACCTTC
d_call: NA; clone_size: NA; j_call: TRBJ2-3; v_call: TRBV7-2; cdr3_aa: CASSFRGSGSTDTQYF; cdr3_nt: TGTGCCAGCAGCTTTCGGGGGAGCGGGTCCACAGATACGCAGTATTTT
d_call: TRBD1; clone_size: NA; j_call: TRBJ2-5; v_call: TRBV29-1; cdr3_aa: CSVRRTGRGETQYF; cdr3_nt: TGCAGCGTTCGACGGACAGGCCGGGGAGAGACCCAGTACTTC
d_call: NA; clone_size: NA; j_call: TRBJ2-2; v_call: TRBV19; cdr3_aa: CASSIGLANTGELFF; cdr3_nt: TGTGCCAGTAGTATAGGGTTAGCGAACACCGGGGAGCTGTTTTTT
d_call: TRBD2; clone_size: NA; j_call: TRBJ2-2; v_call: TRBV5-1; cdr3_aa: CASSFRTSVGTGELFF; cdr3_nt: TGCGCCAGCAGCTTTCGGACTAGCGTCGGCACCGGGGAGCTGTTTTTT
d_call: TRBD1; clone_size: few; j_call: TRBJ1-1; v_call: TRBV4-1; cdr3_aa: CASIQVGQGRTEAFF; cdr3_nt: TGCGCCAGCATCCAGGTGGGACAGGGCAGGACTGAAGCTTTCTTT
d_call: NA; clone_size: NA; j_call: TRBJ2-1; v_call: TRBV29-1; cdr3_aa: CSSSPGVPYNEQFF; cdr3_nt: TGCAGCTCATCCCCGGGGGTCCCCTACAATGAGCAGTTCTTC
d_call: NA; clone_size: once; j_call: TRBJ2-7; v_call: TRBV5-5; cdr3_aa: CASRGQAYEQYF; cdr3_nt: TGTGCCAGCAGGGGACAAGCCTACGAGCAGTACTTC
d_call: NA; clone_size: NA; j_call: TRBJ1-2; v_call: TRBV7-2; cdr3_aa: CASSVSSGLTIIGGYTF; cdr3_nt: TGTGCCAGCAGCGTAAGCTCGGGACTAACGATTATTGGTGGCTACACCTTC
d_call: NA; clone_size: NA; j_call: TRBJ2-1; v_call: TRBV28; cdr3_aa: CASSLYGDSYNEQFF; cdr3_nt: TGTGCCAGCAGTTTATATGGGGACTCCTACAATGAGCAGTTCTTC
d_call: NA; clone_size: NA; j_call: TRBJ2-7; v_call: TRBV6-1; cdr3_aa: CASRKNGGFYEQYF; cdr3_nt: TGTGCCAGCAGAAAAAATGGAGGGTTCTACGAGCAGTACTTC
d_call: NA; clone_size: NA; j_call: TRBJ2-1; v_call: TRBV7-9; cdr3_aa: CASSPGRGPSYNEQFF; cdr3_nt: TGTGCCAGCAGCCCAGGGCGGGGGCCGTCCTACAATGAGCAGTTCTTC
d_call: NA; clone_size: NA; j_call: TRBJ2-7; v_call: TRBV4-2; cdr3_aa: CASSQEGGRHEQYF; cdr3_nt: TGTGCCAGCAGCCAAGAAGGGGGGAGGCACGAGCAGTACTTC
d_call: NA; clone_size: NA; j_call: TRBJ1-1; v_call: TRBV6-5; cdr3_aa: CASSYRTENTEAFF; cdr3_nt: TGTGCCAGCAGTTACAGGACAGAGAACACTGAAGCTTTCTTT
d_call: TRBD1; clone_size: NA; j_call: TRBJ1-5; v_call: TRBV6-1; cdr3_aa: CASSAKTGLGQPQHF; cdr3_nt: TGTGCCAGCAGTGCTAAGACAGGGTTGGGTCAGCCCCAGCATTTT
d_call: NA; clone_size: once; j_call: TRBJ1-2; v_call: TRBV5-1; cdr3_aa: CASSTGTFSNYGYTF; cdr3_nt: TGCGCCAGCAGCACCGGGACGTTTTCGAACTATGGCTACACCTTC